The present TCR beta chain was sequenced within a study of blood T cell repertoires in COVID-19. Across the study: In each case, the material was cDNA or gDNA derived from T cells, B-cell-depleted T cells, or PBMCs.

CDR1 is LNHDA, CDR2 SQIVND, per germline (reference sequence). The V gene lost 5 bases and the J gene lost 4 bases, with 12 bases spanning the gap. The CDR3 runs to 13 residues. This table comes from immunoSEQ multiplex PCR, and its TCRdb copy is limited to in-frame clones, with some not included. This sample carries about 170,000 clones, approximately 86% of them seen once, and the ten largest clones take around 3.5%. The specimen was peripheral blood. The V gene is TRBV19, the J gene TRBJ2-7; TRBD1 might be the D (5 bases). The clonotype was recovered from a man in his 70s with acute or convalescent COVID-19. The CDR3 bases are TGTGCCAGTAGTGACGTGGGGCATTACGAGCAGTACTTC. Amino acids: CASSDVGHYEQYF.